This T cell receptor beta chain appears in the sequencing data of a study of blood T cell repertoires in COVID-19. Generated by immunoSEQ multiplex PCR, the TCRdb table keeps only in-frame clones and is missing some. Of a few hundred thousand clones in the sample, around 90% were seen once. Germline V gene data show CDR1 as LNHDA and CDR2 as SQIVND (reference sequence). The CDR3 length is 14 residues. Trimming cost V 5 bases and J 2 bases; bases outside gene matches: 2. Regarding this clone: At the DNA level, this CDR3 is encoded by other sequences in the same sample as well.

Material: peripheral blood. This receptor was taken from a man between 18 and 29 years old with active or convalescent COVID-19. The rearrangement uses TRBV19 and TRBJ1-2; 10 bases match TRBD1. In DNA, the CDR3 is TGTGCCAGTAGTGCGGACAGGGGGAACTATGGCTACACCTTC. This translates into CASSADRGNYGYTF. The full variable domain, with the rest looked up from reference TRBV19 and TRBJ1-2, is DGGITQSPKYLFRKEGQNVTLSCEQNLNHDAMYWYRQDPGQGLRLIYYSQIVNDFQKGDIAEGYSVSREKKESFPLTVTSAQKNPTAFYLCASSADRGNYGYTFGSGTRLTVV.